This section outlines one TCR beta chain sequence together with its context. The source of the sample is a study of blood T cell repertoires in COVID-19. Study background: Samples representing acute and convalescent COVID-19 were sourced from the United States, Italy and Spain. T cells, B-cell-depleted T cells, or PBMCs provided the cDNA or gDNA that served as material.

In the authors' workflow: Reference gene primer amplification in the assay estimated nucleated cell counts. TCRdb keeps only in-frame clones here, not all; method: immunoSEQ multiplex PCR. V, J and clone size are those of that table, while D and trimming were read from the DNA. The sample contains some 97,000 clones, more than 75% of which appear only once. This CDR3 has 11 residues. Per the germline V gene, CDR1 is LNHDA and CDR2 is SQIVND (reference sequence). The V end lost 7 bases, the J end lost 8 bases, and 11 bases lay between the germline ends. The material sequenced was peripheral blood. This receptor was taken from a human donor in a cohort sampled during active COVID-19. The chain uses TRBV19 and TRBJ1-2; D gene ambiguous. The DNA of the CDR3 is TGTGCCAGTATCGGAGGGAACGGCTACACCTTC. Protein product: CASIGGNGYTF.